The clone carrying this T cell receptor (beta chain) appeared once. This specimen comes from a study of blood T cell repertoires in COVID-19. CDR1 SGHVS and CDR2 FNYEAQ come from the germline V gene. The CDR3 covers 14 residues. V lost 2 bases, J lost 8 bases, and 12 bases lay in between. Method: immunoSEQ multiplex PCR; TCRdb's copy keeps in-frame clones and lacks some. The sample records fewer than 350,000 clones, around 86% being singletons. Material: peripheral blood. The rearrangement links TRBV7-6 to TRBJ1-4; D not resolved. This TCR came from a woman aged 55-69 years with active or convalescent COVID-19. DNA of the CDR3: TGTGCCAGCAGCTTATTGGGAGGAGGGGAAAAACTGTTTTTT. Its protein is CASSLLGGGEKLFF.